This T cell receptor beta chain came from a study of cytomegalovirus exposure and HLA in healthy donors. This clone was picked up a small number of times. Antigen unknown. Though nominally healthy at sampling, donors likely had unrecorded immune exposures. PCR employed 60 Vbeta and 13 Jbeta primers. Clones were sequenced by immunoSEQ multiplex PCR, and TCRdb holds only the in-frame ones, with some missing. The data show 150,000 to 200,000 clones, with around 79% seen just once and nearly 4.5% held by the top ten. CDR3 size: 17 residues. Germline CDR1 SGHNT, CDR2 YENEEA. V was shortened by 4 bases and J by 4 bases, with 22 bases between the two germline ends. General study results and limits: Reports indicated that the classifier achieved high specificity and sensitivity in diagnosing cytomegalovirus status. A later analysis appeared to link common viral pathogens to several of the most significant clusters. In an earlier analysis, productive rearrangement rates for most beta V segments clustered near 87% or 30%.

V is TRBV11-3 and J is TRBJ2-5, with a possible D match to TRBD2 (5 bases). The sequence was obtained from a woman aged 25 to 39 in good health and CMV-seropositive. The sample was PBMCs. The CDR3 loop is CASSSTFPGGLLETQYF. DNA for the CDR3: TGTGCCAGCAGCTCGACCTTCCCCGGCGGGCTGTTAGAGACCCAGTACTTC.